This T cell receptor (beta chain) derives from a study of control samples from healthy donors and cancer patients. With 6 bases removed from V and 2 bases from J, the gap between germline ends came to 5 bases. CDR1 and CDR2 from the germline V gene are KGHSH and LQKENI. This CDR3 spans 13 amino acids. Measured with immunoSEQ multiplex PCR; TCRdb has only the in-frame clones, and not every one. The sample holds more than 30,000 clones, around 83% seen once. This clone has a single count. This sequence originates from an older woman with lung cancer. This chain joins TRBV18 and TRBJ2-6; D gene uncertain. Sequencing was done on a sample of PBMCs. The CDR3 loop reads CASSLPGANVLTF. For the CDR3, the DNA is TGTGCCAGCTCGCTTCCTGGGGCCAACGTCCTGACTTTC. The entire variable domain, with the rest obtained from reference TRBV18 and TRBJ2-6, is as follows: NAGVMQNPRHLVRRRGQEARLRCSPMKGHSHVYWYRQLPEEGLKFMVYLQKENIIDESGMPKERFSAEFPKEGPSILRIQQVVRGDSAAYFCASSLPGANVLTFGAGSRLTVL.